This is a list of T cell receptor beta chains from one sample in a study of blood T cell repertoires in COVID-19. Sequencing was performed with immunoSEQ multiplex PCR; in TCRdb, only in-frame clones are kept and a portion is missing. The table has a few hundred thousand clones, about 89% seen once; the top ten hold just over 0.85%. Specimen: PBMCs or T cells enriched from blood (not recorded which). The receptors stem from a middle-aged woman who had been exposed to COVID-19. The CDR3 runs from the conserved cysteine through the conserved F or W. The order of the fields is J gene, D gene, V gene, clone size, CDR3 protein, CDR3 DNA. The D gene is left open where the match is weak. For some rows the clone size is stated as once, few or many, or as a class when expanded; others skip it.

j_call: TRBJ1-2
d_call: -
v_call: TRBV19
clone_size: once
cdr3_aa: CASSTSNRAYGYTF
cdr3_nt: TGTGCCAGTAGCACCTCCAACAGGGCCTATGGCTACACCTTC

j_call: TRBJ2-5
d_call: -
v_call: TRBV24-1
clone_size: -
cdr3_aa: CATADNQETQYF
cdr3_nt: TGTGCCACCGCCGACAACCAAGAGACCCAGTACTTC

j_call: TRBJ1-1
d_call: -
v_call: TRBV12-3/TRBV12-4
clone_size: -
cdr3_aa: CASRTGAEAFF
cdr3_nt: TGTGCCAGCAGGACAGGCGCTGAAGCTTTCTTT

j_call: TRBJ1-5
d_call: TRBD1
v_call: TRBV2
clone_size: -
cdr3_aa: CASRGTVRNQPQHF
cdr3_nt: TGTGCCAGCAGGGGGACAGTGCGCAATCAGCCCCAGCATTTT

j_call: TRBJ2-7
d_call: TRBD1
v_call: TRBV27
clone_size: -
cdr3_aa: CASRPDRAYEQYF
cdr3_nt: TGTGCCAGCAGACCGGACAGGGCCTACGAGCAGTACTTC

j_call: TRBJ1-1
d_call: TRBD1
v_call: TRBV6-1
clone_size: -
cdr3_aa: CASSDGQGFSYTEAFF
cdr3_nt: TGTGCCAGCAGTGACGGACAGGGTTTTTCGTACACTGAAGCTTTCTTT

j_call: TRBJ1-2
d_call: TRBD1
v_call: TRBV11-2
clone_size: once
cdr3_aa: CASSLYDRDLGGYTF
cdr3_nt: TGTGCCAGCAGCCTTTACGACAGGGACCTCGGGGGCTACACCTTC

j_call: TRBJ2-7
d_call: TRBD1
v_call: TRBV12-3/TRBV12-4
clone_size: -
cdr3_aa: CASSPAGGSEQYF
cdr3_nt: TGTGCCAGCAGCCCCGCAGGGGGTAGCGAGCAGTACTTC

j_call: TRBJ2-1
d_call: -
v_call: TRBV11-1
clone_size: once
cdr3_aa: CASSSDRDTYNEQFF
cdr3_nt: TGTGCCAGCAGTTCTGACCGGGACACCTACAATGAGCAGTTCTTC

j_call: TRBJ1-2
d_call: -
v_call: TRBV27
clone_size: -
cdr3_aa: CASSRRLGEVNYGYTF
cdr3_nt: TGTGCCAGCAGCCGAAGATTAGGGGAGGTTAACTATGGCTACACCTTC

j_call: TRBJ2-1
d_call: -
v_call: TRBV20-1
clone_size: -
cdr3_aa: CSASRQGNSYNEQFF
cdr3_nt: TGCAGTGCTAGTCGGCAGGGTAATTCCTACAATGAGCAGTTCTTC

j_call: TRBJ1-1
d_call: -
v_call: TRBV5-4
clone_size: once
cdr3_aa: CASSPRGMNTEAFF
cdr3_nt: TGTGCCAGCAGCCCTAGAGGCATGAACACTGAAGCTTTCTTT

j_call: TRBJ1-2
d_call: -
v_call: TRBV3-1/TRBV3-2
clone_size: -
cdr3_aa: CASSQERGNYGYTF
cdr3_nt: TGTGCCAGCAGCCAAGAGCGAGGAAACTATGGCTACACCTTC

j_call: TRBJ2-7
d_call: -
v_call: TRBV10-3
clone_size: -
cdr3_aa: CAISVDIRYEQYF
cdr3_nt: TGTGCCATCTCAGTAGACATCCGATACGAGCAGTACTTC

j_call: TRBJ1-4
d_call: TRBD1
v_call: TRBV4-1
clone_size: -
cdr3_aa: CASSHGTGATNEKLFF
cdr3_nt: TGCGCCAGCAGCCACGGGACAGGGGCAACTAATGAAAAACTGTTTTTT

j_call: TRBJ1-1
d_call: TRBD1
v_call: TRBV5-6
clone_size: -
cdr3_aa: CASSLGLGDRRNTEAFF
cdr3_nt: TGTGCCAGCAGCTTGGGACTAGGGGACAGACGGAACACTGAAGCTTTCTTT

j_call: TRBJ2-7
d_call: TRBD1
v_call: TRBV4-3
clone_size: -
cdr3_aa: CASSWDRGYEQYF
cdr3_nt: TGCGCCAGCAGCTGGGACAGGGGATACGAGCAGTACTTC

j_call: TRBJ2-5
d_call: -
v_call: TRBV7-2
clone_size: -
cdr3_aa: CASSSPGFQETQYF
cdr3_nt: TGTGCCAGCAGCTCTCCCGGGTTCCAAGAGACCCAGTACTTC

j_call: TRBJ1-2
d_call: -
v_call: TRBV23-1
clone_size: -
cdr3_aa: CASSQKKTALHYGYTF
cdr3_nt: TGCGCCAGCAGTCAAAAAAAGACAGCCCTCCACTATGGCTACACCTTC

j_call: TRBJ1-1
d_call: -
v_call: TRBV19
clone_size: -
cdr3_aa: CASSIGRGTNTEAFF
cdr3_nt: TGTGCCAGTAGTATAGGACGGGGGACGAACACTGAAGCTTTCTTT

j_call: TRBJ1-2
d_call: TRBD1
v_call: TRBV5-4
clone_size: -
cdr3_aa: CASSLGMGQGSSVTF
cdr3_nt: TGTGCCAGCAGCTTGGGCATGGGACAGGGGTCCTCAGTTACCTTC

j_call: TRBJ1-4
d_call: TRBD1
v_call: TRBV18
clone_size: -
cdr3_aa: CASSPVQGPNEKLFF
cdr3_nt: TGTGCCAGCTCACCCGTACAGGGGCCTAATGAAAAACTGTTTTTT

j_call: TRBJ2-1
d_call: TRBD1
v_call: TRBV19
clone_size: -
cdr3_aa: CASSSPPGQGYNEQFF
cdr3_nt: TGTGCCAGTAGTTCTCCTCCGGGACAGGGGTACAATGAGCAGTTCTTC

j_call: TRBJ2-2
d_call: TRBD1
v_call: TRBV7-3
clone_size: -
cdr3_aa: CASSLRTGGNTGELFF
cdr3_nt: TGTGCCAGCAGCTTAAGGACAGGGGGCAACACCGGGGAGCTGTTTTTT

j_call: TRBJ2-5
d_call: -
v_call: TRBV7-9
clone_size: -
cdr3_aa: CASSPEQGRETQYF
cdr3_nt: TGTGCCAGCAGCCCGGAACAGGGTCGCGAGACCCAGTACTTC

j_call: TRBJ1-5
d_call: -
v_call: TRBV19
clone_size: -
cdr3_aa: CASRSSGNEKPQHF
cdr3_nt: TGTGCCAGTAGAAGTTCAGGGAATGAGAAGCCCCAGCATTTT

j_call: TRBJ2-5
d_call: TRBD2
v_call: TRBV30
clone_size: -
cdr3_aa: CAWSVLMAGGETQYF
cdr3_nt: TGTGCCTGGAGTGTACTGATGGCGGGGGGGGAGACCCAGTACTTC

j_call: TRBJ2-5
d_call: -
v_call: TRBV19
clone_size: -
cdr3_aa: CASSSDRMETQYF
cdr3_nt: TGTGCCAGTAGTAGCGACAGGATGGAGACCCAGTACTTC

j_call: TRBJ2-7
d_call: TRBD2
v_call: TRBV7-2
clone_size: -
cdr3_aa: CASTPGGLPYEQYF
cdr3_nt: TGTGCCAGCACCCCGGGGGGTTTACCCTACGAGCAGTACTTC

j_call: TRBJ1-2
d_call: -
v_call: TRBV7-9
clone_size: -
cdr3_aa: CASSSQTGYGYTF
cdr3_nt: TGTGCCAGCAGCTCCCAGACAGGCTATGGCTACACCTTC

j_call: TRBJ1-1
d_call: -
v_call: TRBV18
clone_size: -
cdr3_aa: CASSPGARTEAFF
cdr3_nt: TGTGCCAGCTCACCTGGTGCGAGGACTGAAGCTTTCTTT

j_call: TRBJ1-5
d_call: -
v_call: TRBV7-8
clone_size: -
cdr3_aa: CASSSERAVSQPQHF
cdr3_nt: TGTGCCAGCAGCTCCGAGCGGGCGGTCAGTCAGCCCCAGCATTTT

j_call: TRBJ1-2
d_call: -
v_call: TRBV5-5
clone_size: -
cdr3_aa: CASSPTGDGGYTF
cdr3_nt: TGTGCCAGCAGCCCGACCGGGGATGGGGGCTACACCTTC

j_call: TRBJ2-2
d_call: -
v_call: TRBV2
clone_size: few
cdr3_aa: CASSELRTNTGELFF
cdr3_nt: TGTGCCAGCAGTGAATTGCGGACGAACACCGGGGAGCTGTTTTTT

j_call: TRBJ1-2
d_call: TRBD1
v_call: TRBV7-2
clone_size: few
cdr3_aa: CASSPGQGGSSYGYTF
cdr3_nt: TGTGCCAGCAGCCCCGGACAGGGGGGCTCTAGCTATGGCTACACCTTC

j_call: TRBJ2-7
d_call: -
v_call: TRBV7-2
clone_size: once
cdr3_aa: CASSLGVSYEQYF
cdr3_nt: TGTGCCAGCAGCTTAGGAGTTTCCTACGAGCAGTACTTC

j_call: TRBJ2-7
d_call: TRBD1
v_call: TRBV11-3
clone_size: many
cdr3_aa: CASSLDRLHEQYF
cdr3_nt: TGTGCCAGCAGCTTGGACAGGCTGCACGAGCAGTACTTC

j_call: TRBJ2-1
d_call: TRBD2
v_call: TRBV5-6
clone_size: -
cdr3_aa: CASSSGLAGTNEQFF
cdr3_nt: TGTGCCAGCAGTTCGGGACTAGCGGGGACCAATGAGCAGTTCTTC

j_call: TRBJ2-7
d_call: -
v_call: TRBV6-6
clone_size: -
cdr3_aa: CASRRGTYEQYF
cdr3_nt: TGTGCCAGCAGAAGGGGAACCTACGAGCAGTACTTC

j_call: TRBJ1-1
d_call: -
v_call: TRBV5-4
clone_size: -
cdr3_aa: CASSIGLRGGAEAFF
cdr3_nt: TGTGCCAGCAGCATCGGGCTCAGGGGTGGAGCTGAAGCTTTCTTT

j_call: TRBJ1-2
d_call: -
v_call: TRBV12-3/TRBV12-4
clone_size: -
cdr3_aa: CASSSGGAGYTF
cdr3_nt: TGTGCCAGCAGTAGTGGAGGGGCCGGCTACACCTTC

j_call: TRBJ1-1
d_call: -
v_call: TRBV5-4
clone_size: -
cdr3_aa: CASSPGQLTEAFF
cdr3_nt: TGTGCCAGCAGCCCAGGACAGTTGACTGAAGCTTTCTTT

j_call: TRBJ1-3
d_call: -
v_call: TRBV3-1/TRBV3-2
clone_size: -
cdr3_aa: CASRPAGSGNTIYF
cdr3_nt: TGTGCCAGCAGGCCCGCGGGCTCTGGAAACACCATATATTTT

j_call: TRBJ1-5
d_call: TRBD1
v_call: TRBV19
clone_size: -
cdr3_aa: CASSEQQGARGNQPQHF
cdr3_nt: TGTGCCAGTAGCGAACAACAGGGGGCTAGGGGCAATCAGCCCCAGCATTTT

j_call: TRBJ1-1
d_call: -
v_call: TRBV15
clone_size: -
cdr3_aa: CATSRNRDMNTEAFF
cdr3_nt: TGTGCCACCAGCAGAAACAGAGACATGAACACTGAAGCTTTCTTT

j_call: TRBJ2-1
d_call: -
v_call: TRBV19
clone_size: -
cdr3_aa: CASSIGFRMEGNEQFF
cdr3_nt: TGTGCCAGTAGTATTGGGTTCAGGATGGAGGGCAATGAGCAGTTCTTC

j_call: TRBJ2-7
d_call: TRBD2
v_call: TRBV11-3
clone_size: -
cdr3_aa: CASSQSSGRAYEQYF
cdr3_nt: TGTGCCAGCAGCCAGTCTAGCGGGAGGGCCTACGAGCAGTACTTC

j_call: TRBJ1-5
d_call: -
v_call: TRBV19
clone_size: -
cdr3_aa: CASNPGGGSGNQPQHF
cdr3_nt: TGTGCCAGCAACCCCGGGGGGGGCTCGGGCAATCAGCCCCAGCATTTT

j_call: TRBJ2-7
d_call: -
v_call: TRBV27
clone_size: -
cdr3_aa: CASSLASPSDEQYF
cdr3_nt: TGTGCCAGCAGTTTAGCTAGCCCCTCGGACGAGCAGTACTTC

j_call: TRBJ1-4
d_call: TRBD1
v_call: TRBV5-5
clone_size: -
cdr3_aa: CASSLADRGNEKLFF
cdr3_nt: TGTGCCAGCAGCTTGGCCGACAGGGGTAATGAAAAACTGTTTTTT

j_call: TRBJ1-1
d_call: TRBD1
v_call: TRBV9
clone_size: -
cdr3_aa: CASSTGQGTEAFF
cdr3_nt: TGTGCCAGCAGCACCGGACAGGGGACGGAAGCTTTCTTT

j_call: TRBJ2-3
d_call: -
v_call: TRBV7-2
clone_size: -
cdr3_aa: CASSLFEADTQYF
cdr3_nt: TGTGCCAGCAGCTTATTTGAAGCGGATACGCAGTATTTT